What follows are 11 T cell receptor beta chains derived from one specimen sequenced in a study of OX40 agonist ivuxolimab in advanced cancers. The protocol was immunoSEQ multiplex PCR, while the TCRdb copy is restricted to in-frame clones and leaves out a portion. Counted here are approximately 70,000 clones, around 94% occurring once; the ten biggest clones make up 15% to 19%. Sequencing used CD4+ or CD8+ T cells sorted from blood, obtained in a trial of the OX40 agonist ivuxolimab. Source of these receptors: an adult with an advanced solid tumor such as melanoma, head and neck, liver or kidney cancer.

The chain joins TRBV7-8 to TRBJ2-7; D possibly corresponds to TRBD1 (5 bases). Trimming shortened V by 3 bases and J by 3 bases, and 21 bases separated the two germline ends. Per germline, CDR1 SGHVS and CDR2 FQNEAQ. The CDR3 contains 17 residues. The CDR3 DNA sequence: TGTGCCAGCAGCTTTTTCTGGGATACACCAGGGCGCTACGAGCAGTACTTC. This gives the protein CASSFFWDTPGRYEQYF.

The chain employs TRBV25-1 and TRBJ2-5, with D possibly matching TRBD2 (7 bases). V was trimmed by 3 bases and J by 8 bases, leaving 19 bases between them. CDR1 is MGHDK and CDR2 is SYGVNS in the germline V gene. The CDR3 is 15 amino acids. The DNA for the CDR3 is TGTGCCAGCAGTGAGTCCGGGGGCCCGGGAGGCACCCAGTACTTC. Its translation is CASSESGGPGGTQYF.

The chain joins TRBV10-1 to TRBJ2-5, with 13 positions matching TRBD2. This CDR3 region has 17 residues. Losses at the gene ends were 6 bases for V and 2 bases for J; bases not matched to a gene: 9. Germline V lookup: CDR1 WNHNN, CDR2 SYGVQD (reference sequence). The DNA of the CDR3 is TGCGCCAGCAGCGCCGGGACTAGCGGGACTATACAAGAGACCCAGTACTTC. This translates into CASSAGTSGTIQETQYF.

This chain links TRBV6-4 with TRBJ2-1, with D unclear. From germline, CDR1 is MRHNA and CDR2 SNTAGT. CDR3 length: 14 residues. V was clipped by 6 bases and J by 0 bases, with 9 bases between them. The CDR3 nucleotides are TGTGCCAGCAGCGTAGAGAGCTCCTACAATGAGCAGTTCTTC. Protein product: CASSVESSYNEQFF.

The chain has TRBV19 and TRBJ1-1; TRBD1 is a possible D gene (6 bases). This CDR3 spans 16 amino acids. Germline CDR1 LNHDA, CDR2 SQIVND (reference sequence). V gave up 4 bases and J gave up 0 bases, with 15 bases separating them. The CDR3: CASSTNRAFMNTEAFF. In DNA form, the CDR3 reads TGTGCCAGTAGTACCAACAGGGCTTTCATGAACACTGAAGCTTTCTTT.

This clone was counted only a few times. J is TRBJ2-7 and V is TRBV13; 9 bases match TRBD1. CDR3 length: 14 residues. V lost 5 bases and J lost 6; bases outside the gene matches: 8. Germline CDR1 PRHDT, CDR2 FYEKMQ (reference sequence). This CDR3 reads CASSLGTGFSEQYF. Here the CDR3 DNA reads TGTGCCAGCAGCCTCGGGACAGGGTTTTCCGAGCAGTACTTC.

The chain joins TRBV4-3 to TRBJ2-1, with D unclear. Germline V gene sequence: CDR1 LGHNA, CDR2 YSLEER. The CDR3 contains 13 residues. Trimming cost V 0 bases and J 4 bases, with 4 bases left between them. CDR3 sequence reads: CASSQDGYNEQFF. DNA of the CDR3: TGCGCCAGCAGCCAAGATGGGTACAATGAGCAGTTCTTC.

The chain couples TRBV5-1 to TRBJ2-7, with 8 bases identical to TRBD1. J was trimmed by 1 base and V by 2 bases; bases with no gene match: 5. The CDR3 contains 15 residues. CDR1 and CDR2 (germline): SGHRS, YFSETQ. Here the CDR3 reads CASSFSTGGSYEQYF. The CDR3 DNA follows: TGCGCCAGCAGCTTCTCAACAGGGGGGTCCTACGAGCAGTACTTC. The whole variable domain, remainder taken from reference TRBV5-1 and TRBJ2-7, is KAGVTQTPRYLIKTRGQQVTLSCSPISGHRSVSWYQQTPGQGLQFLFEYFSETQRNKGNFPGRFSGRQFSNSRSEMNVSTLELGDSALYLCASSFSTGGSYEQYFGPGTRLTVT.

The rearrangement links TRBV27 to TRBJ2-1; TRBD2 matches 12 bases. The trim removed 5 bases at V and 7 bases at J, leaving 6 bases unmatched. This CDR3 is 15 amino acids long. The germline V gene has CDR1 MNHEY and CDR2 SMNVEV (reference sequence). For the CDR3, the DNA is TGTGCCAGCAGTCCAACTAGCGGGAGGCGAAATGAGCAGTTCTTC. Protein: CASSPTSGRRNEQFF.

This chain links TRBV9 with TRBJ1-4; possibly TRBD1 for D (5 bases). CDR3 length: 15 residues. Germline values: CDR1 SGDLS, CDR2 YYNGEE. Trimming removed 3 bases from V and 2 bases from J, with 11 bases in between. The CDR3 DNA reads TGTGCCAGCAGCGCCAGTGGGGCCACTAATGAAAAACTGTTTTTT. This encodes CASSASGATNEKLFF.

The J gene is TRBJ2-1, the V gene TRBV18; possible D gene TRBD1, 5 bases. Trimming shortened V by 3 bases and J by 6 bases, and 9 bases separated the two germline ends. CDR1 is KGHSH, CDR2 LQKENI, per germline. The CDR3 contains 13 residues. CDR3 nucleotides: TGTGCCAGCTCACCGGGGCCGCGCAATGAGCAGTTCTTC. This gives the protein CASSPGPRNEQFF.